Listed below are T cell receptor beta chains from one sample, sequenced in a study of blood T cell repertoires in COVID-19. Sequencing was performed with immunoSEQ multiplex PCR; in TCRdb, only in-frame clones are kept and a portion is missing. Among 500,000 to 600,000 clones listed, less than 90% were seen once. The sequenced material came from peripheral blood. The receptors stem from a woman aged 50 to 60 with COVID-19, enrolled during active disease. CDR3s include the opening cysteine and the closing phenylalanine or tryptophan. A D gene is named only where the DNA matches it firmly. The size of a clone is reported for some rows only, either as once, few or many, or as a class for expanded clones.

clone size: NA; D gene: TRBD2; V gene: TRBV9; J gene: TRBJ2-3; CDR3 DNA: TGTGCCAGCAGCTTCCAAGCGGGGGGGGTAGATACGCAGTATTTT; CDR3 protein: CASSFQAGGVDTQYF
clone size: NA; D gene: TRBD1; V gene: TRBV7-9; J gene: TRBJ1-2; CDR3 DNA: TGTGCCAGCAGCTCGACAGGGAAGGCGCATGGCTACACCTTC; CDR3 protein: CASSSTGKAHGYTF
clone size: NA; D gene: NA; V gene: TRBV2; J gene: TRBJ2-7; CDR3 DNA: TGTGCCAGCAGCCTGACAGCTCTCTACGAGCAGTACTTC; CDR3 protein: CASSLTALYEQYF
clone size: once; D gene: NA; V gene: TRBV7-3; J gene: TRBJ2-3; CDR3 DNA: TGTGCCAGCAGCTTAGCTGAGGGCACAGATACGCAGTATTTT; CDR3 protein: CASSLAEGTDTQYF
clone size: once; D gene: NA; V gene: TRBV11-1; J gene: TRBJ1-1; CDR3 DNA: TGTGCCAGCAGCTTAAACCAGGGCGGTGGCACTGAAGCTTTCTTT; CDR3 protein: CASSLNQGGGTEAFF
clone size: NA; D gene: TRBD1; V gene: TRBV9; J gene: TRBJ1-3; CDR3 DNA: TGTGCCAGCAGCGTATCGGGACAGTCCTCTGGAAACACCATATATTTT; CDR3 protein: CASSVSGQSSGNTIYF
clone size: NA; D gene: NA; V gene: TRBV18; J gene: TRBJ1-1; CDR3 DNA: TGTGCCAGCTCACCAAATGAGGGAGTGGACACTGAAGCTTTCTTT; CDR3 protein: CASSPNEGVDTEAFF
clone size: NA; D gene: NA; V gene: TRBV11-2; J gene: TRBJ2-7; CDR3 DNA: TGTGCCAGCAGCTTACAACAGCTCCCCCTCTACGAGCAGTACTTC; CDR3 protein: CASSLQQLPLYEQYF
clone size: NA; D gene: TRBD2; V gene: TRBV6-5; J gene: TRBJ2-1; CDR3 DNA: TGTGCCAGCAGTCCTCCGGGACTAGCCGGCAATGAGCAGTTCTTC; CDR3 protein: CASSPPGLAGNEQFF
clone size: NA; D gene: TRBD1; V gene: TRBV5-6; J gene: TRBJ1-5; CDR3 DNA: TGTGCCAGCAGCCGGACAGGGGGTAGTCAGCCCCAGCATTTT; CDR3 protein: CASSRTGGSQPQHF
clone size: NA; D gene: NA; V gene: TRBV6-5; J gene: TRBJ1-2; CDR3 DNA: TGTGCCAGCAGTTACCGGGGAATTGGCTACACCTTC; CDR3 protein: CASSYRGIGYTF
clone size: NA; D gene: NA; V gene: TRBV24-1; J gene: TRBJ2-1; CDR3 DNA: TGTGCCACCAGTGATGGGAACAGGGTGCCCTACAATGAGCAGTTCTTC; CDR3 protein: CATSDGNRVPYNEQFF
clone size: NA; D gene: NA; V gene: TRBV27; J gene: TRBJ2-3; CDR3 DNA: TGTGCCAGCAGTTTCCGATCGGGACTTGATACGCAGTATTTT; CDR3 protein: CASSFRSGLDTQYF
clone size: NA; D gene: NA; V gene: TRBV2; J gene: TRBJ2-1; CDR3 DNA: TGTGCCAGCAGGGGGTCGGGAGAGCAGTTCTTC; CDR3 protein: CASRGSGEQFF
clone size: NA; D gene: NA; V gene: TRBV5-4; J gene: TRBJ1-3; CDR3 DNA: TGTGCCAGCAGCTTTTCGGGCTCTGGAAACACCATATATTTT; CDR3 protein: CASSFSGSGNTIYF
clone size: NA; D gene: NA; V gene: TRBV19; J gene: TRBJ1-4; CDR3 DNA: TGTGCCAGTAATAATCGGTACGGTGAAAAACTGTTTTTT; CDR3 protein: CASNNRYGEKLFF
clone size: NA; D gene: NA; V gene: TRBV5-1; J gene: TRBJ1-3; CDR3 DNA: TGCGCCAGCAGCTTCGACCGGAGCTCTGGAAACACCATATATTTT; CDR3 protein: CASSFDRSSGNTIYF
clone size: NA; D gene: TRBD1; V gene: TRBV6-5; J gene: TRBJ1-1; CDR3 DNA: TGTGCCAGCAGCTTGACAGGGGGCACTGAAGCTTTCTTT; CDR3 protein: CASSLTGGTEAFF
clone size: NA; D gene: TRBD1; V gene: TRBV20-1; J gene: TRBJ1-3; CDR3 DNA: TGCTCAGGGGGGGGAAACACCATATATTTT; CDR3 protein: CSGGGNTIYF
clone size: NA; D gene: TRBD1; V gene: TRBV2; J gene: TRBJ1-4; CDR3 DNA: TGTGCCAGCAGTAGGGACAGGGGGAAGGGTGAAAAACTGTTTTTT; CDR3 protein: CASSRDRGKGEKLFF
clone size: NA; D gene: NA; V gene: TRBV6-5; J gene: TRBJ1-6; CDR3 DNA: TGTGCCAGCAGTTACACGGGCCTTACAGGGTACTCACCCCTCCACTTT; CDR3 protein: CASSYTGLTGYSPLHF
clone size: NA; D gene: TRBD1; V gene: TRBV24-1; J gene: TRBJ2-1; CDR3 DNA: TGTGCCACCAGTGACGTGGACAGGGGGCTTGGCGATGAGCAGTTCTTC; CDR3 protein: CATSDVDRGLGDEQFF
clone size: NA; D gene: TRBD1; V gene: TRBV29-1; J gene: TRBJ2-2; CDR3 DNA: TGCAGCGTCTGGACAGGCCTAAATTATGTATCGGGGGAGCTGTTTTTT; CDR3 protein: CSVWTGLNYVSGELFF
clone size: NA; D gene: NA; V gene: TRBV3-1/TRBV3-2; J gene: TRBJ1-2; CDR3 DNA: TGTGCCAGCAGCCTCCACAGAGGGAACTATGGCTACACCTTC; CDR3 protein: CASSLHRGNYGYTF
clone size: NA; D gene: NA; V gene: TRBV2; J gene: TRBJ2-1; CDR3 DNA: TGTGCCAGCAGCACTCCAAACGTAATGTACAATGAGCAGTTCTTC; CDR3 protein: CASSTPNVMYNEQFF
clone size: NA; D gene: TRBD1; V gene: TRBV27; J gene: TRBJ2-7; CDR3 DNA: TGTGCCAGCTCGCTAGGGGGCGGCTACGAGCAGTACTTC; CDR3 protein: CASSLGGGYEQYF
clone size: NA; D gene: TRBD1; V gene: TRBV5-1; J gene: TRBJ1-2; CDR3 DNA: TGCGCCAGCAGCCCCTCGACAGGGAACTATGGCTACACCTTC; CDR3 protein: CASSPSTGNYGYTF
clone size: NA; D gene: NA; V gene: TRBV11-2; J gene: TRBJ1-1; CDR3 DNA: TGTGCCAGCAGCTCAACCGGACTTACTGAAGCTTTCTTT; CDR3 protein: CASSSTGLTEAFF
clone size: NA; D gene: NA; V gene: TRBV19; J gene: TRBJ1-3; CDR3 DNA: TGTGCCAGTAGTCTACAGGGAAACACCATATATTTT; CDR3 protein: CASSLQGNTIYF
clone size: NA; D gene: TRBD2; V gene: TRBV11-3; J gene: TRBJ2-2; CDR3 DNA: TGTGCCAGCAGCCCGGGGGGGCCGGGCACCGGGGAGCTGTTTTTT; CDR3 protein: CASSPGGPGTGELFF
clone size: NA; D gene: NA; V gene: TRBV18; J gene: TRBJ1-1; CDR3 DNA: TGTGCCAGCTCCTCTGGGGGGGCCGACACTGAAGCTTTCTTT; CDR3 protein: CASSSGGADTEAFF
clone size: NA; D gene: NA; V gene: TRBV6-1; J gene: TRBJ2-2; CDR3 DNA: TGTGCCAGCAGTGAGGGACTTCGCCTCGGCTTGAACACCGGGGAGCTGTTTTTT; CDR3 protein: CASSEGLRLGLNTGELFF
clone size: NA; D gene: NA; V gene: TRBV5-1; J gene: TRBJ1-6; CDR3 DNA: TGCGCCAGCAGCTTGGGCGGAGTCTCCTATAATTCACCCCTCCACTTT; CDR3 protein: CASSLGGVSYNSPLHF
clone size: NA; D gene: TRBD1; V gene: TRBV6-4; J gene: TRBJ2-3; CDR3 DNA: TGTGCCAGCAGCGAGACAGGGGGCTCGTATACGCAGTATTTT; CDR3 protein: CASSETGGSYTQYF
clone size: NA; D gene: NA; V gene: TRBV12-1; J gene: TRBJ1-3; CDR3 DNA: TGTGCCAGCAGCTTTACCGGGACATCCAGGAACACCATATATTTT; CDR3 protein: CASSFTGTSRNTIYF
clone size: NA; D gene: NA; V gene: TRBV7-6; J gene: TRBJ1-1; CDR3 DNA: TGTGCCAGCAGCTTACAGGGTGCGAACACTGAAGCTTTCTTT; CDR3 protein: CASSLQGANTEAFF
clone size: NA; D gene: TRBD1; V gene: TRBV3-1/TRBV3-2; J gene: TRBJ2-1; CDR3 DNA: TGTGCCAGCAGCCTTGGACAGGCCAACGAGCAGTTCTTC; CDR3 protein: CASSLGQANEQFF
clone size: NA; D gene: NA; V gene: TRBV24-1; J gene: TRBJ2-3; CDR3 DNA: TGTGCCACCAGTGAGACTACCTATACGCAGTATTTT; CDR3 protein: CATSETTYTQYF
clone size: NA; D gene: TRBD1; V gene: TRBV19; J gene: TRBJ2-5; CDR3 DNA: TGTGCCAGTAGTATTGACAGGGGTGCGAGGGAGACCCAGTACTTC; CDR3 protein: CASSIDRGARETQYF
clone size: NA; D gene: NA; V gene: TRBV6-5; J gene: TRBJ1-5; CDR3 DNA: TGTGCCATCTCCCTTGAACAGGGCAATCAGCCCCAGCATTTT; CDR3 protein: CAISLEQGNQPQHF
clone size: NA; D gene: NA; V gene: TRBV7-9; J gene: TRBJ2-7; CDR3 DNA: TGTGCCAGCAGCTACCAGGTGTCAGACGAGCAGTACTTC; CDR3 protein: CASSYQVSDEQYF
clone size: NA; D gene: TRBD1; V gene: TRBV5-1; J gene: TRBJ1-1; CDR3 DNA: TGCGCCAGCAGCTCGGACAGGGTGAACACTGAAGCTTTCTTT; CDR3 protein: CASSSDRVNTEAFF
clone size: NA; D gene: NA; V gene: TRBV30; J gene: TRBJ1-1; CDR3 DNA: TGTGCCTGGAATAGGCAGCGGGACACTGAAGCTTTCTTT; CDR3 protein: CAWNRQRDTEAFF
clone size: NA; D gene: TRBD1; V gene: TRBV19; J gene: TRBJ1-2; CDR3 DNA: TGTGCCAGTCGGGAAAGGACAGGCGAATATGGCTACACCTTC; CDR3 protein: CASRERTGEYGYTF
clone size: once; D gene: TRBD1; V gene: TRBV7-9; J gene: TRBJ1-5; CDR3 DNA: TGTGCCAGCAGCCCCCAGGGGGCAGGGAATCAGCCCCAGCATTTT; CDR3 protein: CASSPQGAGNQPQHF
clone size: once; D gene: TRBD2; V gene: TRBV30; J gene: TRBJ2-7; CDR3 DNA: TGTGCCTCCGACAGGGGGACTAGCGGGGGCTCCTACGAGCAGTACTTC; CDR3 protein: CASDRGTSGGSYEQYF
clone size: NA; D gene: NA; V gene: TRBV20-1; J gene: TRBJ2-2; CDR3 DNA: TGCAGTGCTAGTCAGGGCGGGGCCGGGGAGCTGTTTTTT; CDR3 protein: CSASQGGAGELFF
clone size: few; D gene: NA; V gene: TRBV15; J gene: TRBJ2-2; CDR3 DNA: TGTGCCACCAGCAGAGATAAGTCAAGGGGGAACACCGGGGAGCTGTTTTTT; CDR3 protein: CATSRDKSRGNTGELFF
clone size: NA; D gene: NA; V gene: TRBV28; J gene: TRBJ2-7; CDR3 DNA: TGTGCCAGCAGTTTTCGAGGGTTGGGGGAGCAGTACTTC; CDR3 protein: CASSFRGLGEQYF
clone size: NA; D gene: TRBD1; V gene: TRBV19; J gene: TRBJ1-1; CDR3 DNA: TGTGCCAGTAGTATCCAAAGACAGGGGGAAGCTTTCTTT; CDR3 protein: CASSIQRQGEAFF
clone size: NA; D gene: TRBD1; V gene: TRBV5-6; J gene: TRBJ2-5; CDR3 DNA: TGTGCCAGCAGCCGGGGACAGTTACAAGAGACCCAGTACTTC; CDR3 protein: CASSRGQLQETQYF
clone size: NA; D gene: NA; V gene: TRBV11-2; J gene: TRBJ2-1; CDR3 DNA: TGTGCCAGCAGCGGCCCGGGGTTCCTTAATGAGCAGTTCTTC; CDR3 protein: CASSGPGFLNEQFF
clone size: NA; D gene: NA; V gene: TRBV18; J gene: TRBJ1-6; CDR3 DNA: TGTGCCAGCTCACCACTCTCGGGGGAGATCGACCCCCTCCACTTT; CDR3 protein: CASSPLSGEIDPLHF
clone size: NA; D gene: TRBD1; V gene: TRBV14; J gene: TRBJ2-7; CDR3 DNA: TGTGCCAGCAGCTCTTGGACAGGTTCTACCTCCTACGAGCAGTACTTC; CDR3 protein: CASSSWTGSTSYEQYF
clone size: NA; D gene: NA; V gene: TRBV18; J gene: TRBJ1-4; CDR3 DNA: TGTGCCAGCTCACCTTCCCTCAATGAAAAACTGTTTTTT; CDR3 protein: CASSPSLNEKLFF
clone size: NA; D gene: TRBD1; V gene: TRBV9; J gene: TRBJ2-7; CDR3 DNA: TGTGCCAGCAGCGTAGGGACAGGGGGGCACTACGAGCAGTACTTC; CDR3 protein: CASSVGTGGHYEQYF
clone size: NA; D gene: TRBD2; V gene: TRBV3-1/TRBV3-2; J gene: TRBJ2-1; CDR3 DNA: TGTGCCAGCAGCGGACTAGCGGGAATCTCGGGGTCCTACAATGAGCAGTTCTTC; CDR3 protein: CASSGLAGISGSYNEQFF
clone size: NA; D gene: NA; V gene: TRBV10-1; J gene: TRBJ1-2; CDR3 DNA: TGCGCCAGCAGACCCGCGGGAGGAAACTATGGCTACACCTTC; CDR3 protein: CASRPAGGNYGYTF
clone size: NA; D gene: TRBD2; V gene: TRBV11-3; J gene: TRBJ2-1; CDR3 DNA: TGTGCCAGCACGCCGGGCCGGGGGGGGTACAATGAGCAGTTCTTC; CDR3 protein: CASTPGRGGYNEQFF